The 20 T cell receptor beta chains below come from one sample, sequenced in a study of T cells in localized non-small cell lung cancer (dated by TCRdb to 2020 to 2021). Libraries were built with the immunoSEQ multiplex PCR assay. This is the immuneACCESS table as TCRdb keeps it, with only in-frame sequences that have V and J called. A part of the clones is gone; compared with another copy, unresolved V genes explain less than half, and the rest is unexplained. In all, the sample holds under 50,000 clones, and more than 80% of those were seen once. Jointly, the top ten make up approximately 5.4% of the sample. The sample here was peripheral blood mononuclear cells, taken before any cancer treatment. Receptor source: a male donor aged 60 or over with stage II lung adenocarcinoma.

CDR3 in DNA: TGCGCCAGCAGCTTGGTGGACCTGAACACTGAAGCTTTCTTT. Translation gives CASSLVDLNTEAFF. This chain joins TRBV5-1 and TRBJ1-1, with D hard to call. The V and J ends lost 0 bases and 0 bases respectively, with 6 bases between them. This CDR3 has 14 amino acids. The germline V gene encodes CDR1 SGHRS and CDR2 YFSETQ.

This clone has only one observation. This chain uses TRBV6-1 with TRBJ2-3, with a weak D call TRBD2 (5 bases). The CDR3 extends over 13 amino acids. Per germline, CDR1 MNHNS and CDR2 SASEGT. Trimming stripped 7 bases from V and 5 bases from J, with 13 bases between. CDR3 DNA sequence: TGTGCCAGCATCCCGGGGTTTGGAGATACGCAGTATTTT. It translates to CASIPGFGDTQYF.

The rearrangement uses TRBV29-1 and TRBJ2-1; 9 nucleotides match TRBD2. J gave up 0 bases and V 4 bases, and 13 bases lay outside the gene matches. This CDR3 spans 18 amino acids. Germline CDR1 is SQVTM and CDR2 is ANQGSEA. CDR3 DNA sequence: TGCAGCGTTGGGCGTACTAGCGGGCAAGGGAGCTCCTACAATGAGCAGTTCTTC. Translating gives CSVGRTSGQGSSYNEQFF.

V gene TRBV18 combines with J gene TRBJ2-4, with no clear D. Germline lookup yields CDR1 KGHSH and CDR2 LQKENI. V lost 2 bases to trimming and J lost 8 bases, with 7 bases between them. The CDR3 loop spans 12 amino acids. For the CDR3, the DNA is TGTGCCAGCTCACCAACCCGGGACATTCAGTACTTC. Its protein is CASSPTRDIQYF.

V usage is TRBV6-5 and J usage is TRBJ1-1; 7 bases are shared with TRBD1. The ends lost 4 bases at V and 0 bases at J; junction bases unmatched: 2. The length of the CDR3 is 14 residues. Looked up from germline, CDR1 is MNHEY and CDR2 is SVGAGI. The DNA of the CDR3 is TGTGCCAGCAGTTTGGACAGGTTGAACACTGAAGCTTTCTTT. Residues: CASSLDRLNTEAFF.

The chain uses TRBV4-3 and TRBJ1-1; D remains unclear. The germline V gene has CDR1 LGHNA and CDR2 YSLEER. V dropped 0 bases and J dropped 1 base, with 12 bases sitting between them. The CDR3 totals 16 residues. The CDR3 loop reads CASSQDRGRPNTEAFF. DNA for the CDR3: TGCGCCAGCAGCCAAGATCGAGGACGGCCGAACACTGAAGCTTTCTTT.

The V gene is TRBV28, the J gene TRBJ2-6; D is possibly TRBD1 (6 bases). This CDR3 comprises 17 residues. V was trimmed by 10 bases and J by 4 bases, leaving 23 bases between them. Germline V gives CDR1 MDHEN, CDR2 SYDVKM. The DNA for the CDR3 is TGTGCCACCAGGAGTGGGGGCCGGCAGGCCGGGGCCAACGTCCTGACTTTC. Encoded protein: CATRSGGRQAGANVLTF.

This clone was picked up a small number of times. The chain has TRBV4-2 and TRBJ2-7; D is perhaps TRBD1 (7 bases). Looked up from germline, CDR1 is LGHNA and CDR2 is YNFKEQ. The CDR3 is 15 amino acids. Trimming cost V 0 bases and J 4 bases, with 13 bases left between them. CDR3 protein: CASSQDPAGGYEQYF. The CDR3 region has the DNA TGTGCCAGCAGCCAAGATCCGGCAGGGGGGTACGAGCAGTACTTC.

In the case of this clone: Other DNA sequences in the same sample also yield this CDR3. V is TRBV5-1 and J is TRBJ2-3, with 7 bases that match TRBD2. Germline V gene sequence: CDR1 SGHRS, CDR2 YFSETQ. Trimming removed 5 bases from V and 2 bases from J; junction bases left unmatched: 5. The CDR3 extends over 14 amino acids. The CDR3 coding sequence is TGCGCCAGCAGTCGTCTAGCGGACACAGATACGCAGTATTTT. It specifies CASSRLADTDTQYF.

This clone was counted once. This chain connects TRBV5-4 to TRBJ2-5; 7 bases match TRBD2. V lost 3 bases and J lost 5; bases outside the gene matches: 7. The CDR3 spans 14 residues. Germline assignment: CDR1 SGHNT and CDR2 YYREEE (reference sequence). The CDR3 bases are TGTGCCAGCAGCTCACCCATAGCGGGCGAGACCCAGTACTTC. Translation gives CASSSPIAGETQYF. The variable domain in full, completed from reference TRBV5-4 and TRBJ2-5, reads ETGVTQSPTHLIKTRGQQVTLRCSSQSGHNTVSWYQQALGQGPQFIFQYYREEENGRGNFPPRFSGLQFPNYSSELNVNALELDDSALYLCASSSPIAGETQYFGPGTRLLVL.

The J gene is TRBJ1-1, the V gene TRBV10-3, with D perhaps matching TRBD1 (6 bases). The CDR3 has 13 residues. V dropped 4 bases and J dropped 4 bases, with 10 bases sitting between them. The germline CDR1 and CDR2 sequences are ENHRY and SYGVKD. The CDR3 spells CAISGKGGTEAFF. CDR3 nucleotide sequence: TGTGCCATCAGTGGGAAGGGGGGCACTGAAGCTTTCTTT.

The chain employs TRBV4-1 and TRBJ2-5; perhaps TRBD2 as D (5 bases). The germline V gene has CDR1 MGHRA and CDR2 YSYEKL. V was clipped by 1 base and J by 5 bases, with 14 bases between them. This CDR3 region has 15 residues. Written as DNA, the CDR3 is TGCGCCAGCAGCCAAGGTCGTGTGGAGCGGGAGACCCAGTACTTC. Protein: CASSQGRVERETQYF.

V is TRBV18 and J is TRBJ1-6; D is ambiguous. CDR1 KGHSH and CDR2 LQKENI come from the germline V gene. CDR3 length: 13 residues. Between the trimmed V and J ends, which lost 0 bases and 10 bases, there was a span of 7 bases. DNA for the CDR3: TGTGCCAGCTCACCACCGGGCGTGTCACCCCTCCACTTT. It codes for CASSPPGVSPLHF. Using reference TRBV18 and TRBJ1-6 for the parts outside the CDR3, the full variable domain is NAGVMQNPRHLVRRRGQEARLRCSPMKGHSHVYWYRQLPEEGLKFMVYLQKENIIDESGMPKERFSAEFPKEGPSILRIQQVVRGDSAAYFCASSPPGVSPLHFGNGTRLTVT.

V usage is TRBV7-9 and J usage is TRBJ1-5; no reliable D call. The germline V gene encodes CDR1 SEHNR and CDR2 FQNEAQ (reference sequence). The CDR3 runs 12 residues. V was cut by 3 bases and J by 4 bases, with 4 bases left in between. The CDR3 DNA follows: TGTGCCAGCAGCTTCGATAATCAGCCCCAGCATTTT. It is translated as CASSFDNQPQHF.

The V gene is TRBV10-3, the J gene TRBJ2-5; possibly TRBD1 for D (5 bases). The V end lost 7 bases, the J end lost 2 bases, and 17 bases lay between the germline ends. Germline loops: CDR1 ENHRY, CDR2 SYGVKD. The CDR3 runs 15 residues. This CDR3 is CAINQGAGGQETQYF. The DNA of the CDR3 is TGTGCCATCAACCAAGGGGCCGGCGGACAAGAGACCCAGTACTTC.

This CDR3 is CASTSGRAKETQYF. In DNA form, the CDR3 reads TGTGCCAGCACCAGCGGGAGGGCTAAAGAGACCCAGTACTTC. The chain recombines TRBV9 with TRBJ2-5, with TRBD2 identical over 10 bases. The CDR3 totals 14 residues. Trimming at V came to 6 bases and at J to 3 bases, leaving 5 bases not matched to a gene. Germline CDR1 SGDLS, CDR2 YYNGEE.

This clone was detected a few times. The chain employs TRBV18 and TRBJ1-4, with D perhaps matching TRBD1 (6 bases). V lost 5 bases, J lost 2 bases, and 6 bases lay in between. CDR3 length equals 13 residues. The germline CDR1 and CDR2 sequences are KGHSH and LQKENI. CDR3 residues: CASSGQTNEKLFF. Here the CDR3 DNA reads TGTGCCAGCTCAGGACAGACTAATGAAAAACTGTTTTTT.

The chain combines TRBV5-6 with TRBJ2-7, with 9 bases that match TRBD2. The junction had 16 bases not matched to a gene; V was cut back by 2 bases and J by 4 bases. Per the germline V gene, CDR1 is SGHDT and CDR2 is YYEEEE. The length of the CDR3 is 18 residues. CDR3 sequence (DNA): TGTGCCAGCAGCTTCAGGGCTAGCGGGGTACAGAAGGAGTACGAGCAGTACTTC. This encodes CASSFRASGVQKEYEQYF. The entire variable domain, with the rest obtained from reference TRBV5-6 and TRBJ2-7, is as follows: DAGVTQSPTHLIKTRGQQVTLRCSPKSGHDTVSWYQQALGQGPQFIFQYYEEEERQRGNFPDRFSGHQFPNYSSELNVNALLLGDSALYLCASSFRASGVQKEYEQYFGPGTRLTVT.

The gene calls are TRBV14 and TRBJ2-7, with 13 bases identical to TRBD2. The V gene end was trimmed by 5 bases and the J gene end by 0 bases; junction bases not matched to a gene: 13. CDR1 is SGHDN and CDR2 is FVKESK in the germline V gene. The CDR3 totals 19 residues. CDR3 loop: CASSLRTSGSVGSSYEQYF. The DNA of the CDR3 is TGTGCCAGCAGCTTACGGACTAGCGGGAGTGTGGGAAGCTCCTACGAGCAGTACTTC.

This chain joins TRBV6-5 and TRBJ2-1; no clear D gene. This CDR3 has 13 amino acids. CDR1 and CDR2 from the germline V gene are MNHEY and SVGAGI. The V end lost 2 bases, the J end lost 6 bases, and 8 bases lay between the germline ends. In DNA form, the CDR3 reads TGTGCCAGCAGTTACGGACGGTTCAATGAGCAGTTCTTC. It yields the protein CASSYGRFNEQFF.